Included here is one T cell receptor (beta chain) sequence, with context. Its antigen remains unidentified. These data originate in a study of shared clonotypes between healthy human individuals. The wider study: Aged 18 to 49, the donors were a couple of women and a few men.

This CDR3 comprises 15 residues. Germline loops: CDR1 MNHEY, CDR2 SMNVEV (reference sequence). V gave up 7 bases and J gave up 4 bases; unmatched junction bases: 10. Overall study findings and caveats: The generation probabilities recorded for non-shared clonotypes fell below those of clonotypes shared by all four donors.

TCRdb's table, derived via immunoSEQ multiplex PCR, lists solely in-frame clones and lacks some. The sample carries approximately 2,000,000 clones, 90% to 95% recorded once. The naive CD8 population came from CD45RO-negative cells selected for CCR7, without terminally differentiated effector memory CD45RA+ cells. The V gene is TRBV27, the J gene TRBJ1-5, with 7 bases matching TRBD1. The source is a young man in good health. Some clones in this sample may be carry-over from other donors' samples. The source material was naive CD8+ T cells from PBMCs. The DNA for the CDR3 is TGTGCCAGCAAAACCGGAGGGGGCTCTAATCAGCCCCAGCATTTT. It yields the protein CASKTGGGSNQPQHF.